The clone carrying this T cell receptor beta chain was seen once. The data belong to a study of blood T cells in healthy people across ages. The CDR3 is 16 residues long. The germline CDR1 and CDR2 sequences are SGDLS and YYNGEE. J gave up 4 bases and V 0 bases, and 8 bases lay outside the gene matches. A second PCR of roughly 7 to 11 cycles used a sample-barcoded 5' primer and a J-beta primer mix. TCRdb analysed the 5' RACE reads with MiXCR anew, one entry per CDR3 protein. The table shows hundreds of thousands of distinct CDR3 sequences, with around 32% occurring only once. The sequencing sample was made of blood. The sequence was obtained from an elderly woman in good health. This sequence joins TRBV9 and TRBJ2-3; 7 bases fit TRBD2. CDR3 nucleotides: TGTGCCAGCAGCGTAGGGGGGGGAAACCGCCCAGATACGCAGTATTTT. Its protein is CASSVGGGNRPDTQYF.